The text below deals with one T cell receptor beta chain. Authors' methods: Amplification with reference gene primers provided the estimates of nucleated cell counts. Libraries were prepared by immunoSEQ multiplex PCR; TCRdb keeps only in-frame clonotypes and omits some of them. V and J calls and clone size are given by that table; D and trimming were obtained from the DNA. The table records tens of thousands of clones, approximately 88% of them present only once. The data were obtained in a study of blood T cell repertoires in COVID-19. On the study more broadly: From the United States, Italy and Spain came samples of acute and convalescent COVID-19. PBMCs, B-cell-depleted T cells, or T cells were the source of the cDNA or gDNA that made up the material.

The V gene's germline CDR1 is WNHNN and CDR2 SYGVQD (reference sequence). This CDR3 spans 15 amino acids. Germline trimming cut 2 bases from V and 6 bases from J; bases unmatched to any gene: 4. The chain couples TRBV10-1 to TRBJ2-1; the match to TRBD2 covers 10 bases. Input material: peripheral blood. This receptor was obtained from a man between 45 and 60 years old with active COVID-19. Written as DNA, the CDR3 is TGCGCCAGCAGTGAGGTGGCTAGCGGGGGCAATGAGCAGTTCTTC. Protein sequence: CASSEVASGGNEQFF.